A selection of T cell receptor beta chains follows, all from one sample in a study of shared clonotypes between healthy human individuals. TCRdb's table, derived via immunoSEQ multiplex PCR, lists solely in-frame clones and lacks some. The sample lists 560,000 or so clones, approximately 96% seen once, with roughly 0.1% in the top ten. The sample taken for sequencing was naive CD8+ T cells sorted from blood. The receptors derive from a woman aged 25 to 39 in good health. CDR3s include the opening cysteine and the closing phenylalanine or tryptophan. A D gene is named only where the DNA matches it firmly. Clone size is not always given. Where it is, it says once, few, many or a class for expanded clones.

CDR3: CASSLTGTGDHEQYF
DNA: TGTGCCAGCAGCTTAACGGGGACAGGGGACCACGAGCAGTACTTC
J: TRBJ2-7
size: -
D: TRBD1
length: 15
V: TRBV7-3

CDR3: CASSLSEGTEAFF
DNA: TGTGCCAGCAGCTTATCGGAGGGCACTGAAGCTTTCTTT
J: TRBJ1-1
size: -
D: -
length: 13
V: TRBV11-1

CDR3: CATPSNRAPPTDTQYF
DNA: TGTGCCACCCCCTCTAACAGGGCTCCCCCCACAGATACGCAGTATTTT
J: TRBJ2-3
size: -
D: -
length: 16
V: TRBV2

CDR3: CASSSQPGGSYEQYF
DNA: TGTGCCAGCAGCTCGCAGCCAGGGGGCTCCTACGAGCAGTACTTC
J: TRBJ2-7
size: -
D: TRBD1
length: 15
V: TRBV27

CDR3: CASSSDRDNEQFF
DNA: TGTGCCAGCAGCTCCGACAGAGACAATGAGCAGTTCTTC
J: TRBJ2-1
size: -
D: -
length: 13
V: TRBV7-9

CDR3: CASSLGPSVGPEQYF
DNA: TGTGCCAGCAGCTTAGGCCCTAGCGTGGGGCCTGAGCAGTACTTC
J: TRBJ2-7
size: -
D: -
length: 15
V: TRBV7-9

CDR3: CASSPGLAGEVDTQYF
DNA: TGTGCCAGCAGCCCTGGACTAGCGGGAGAGGTAGATACGCAGTATTTT
J: TRBJ2-3
size: -
D: TRBD2
length: 16
V: TRBV7-6

CDR3: CASSGGDNPSPHGYTF
DNA: TGTGCCAGCAGCGGGGGGGACAATCCCTCCCCCCATGGCTACACCTTC
J: TRBJ1-2
size: -
D: -
length: 16
V: TRBV5-4

CDR3: CASSIDPAISYNEQFF
DNA: TGTGCCAGTAGTATAGATCCGGCTATTTCCTACAATGAGCAGTTCTTC
J: TRBJ2-1
size: -
D: -
length: 16
V: TRBV19

CDR3: CASSIGVTNGYTF
DNA: TGTGCCAGCAGCATAGGGGTTACGAATGGCTACACCTTC
J: TRBJ1-2
size: once
D: -
length: 13
V: TRBV11-2

CDR3: CASSSDRDYSNQPQHF
DNA: TGTGCCAGCAGTTCGGACAGGGATTATAGCAATCAGCCCCAGCATTTT
J: TRBJ1-5
size: -
D: TRBD1
length: 16
V: TRBV28

CDR3: CASSADSYGYTF
DNA: TGTGCCAGCAGCGCCGACAGCTATGGCTACACCTTC
J: TRBJ1-2
size: -
D: -
length: 12
V: TRBV6-4

CDR3: CASSSLVGRSSVTQYF
DNA: TGTGCCAGCAGTTCCCTGGTAGGGCGGAGTTCCGTTACGCAGTATTTT
J: TRBJ2-3
size: few
D: -
length: 16
V: TRBV28

CDR3: CASSQEAGDAYEQYF
DNA: TGTGCCAGCAGCCAAGAGGCGGGAGACGCGTACGAGCAGTACTTC
J: TRBJ2-7
size: -
D: TRBD2
length: 15
V: TRBV4-2

CDR3: CASRTDPSNQPQHF
DNA: TGTGCCAGCAGGACTGACCCTAGCAATCAGCCCCAGCATTTT
J: TRBJ1-5
size: -
D: -
length: 14
V: TRBV28

CDR3: CASSLQGTATNEKLFF
DNA: TGTGCCAGCAGCTTACAGGGAACTGCAACTAATGAAAAACTGTTTTTT
J: TRBJ1-4
size: -
D: -
length: 16
V: TRBV28

CDR3: CASSFLAGGPLGEQFF
DNA: TGTGCCAGCAGTTTCCTAGCGGGAGGGCCTTTGGGGGAGCAGTTCTTC
J: TRBJ2-1
size: -
D: TRBD2
length: 16
V: TRBV27

CDR3: CASSETGNNEQFF
DNA: TGTGCCAGCAGTGAAACAGGAAACAATGAGCAGTTCTTC
J: TRBJ2-1
size: -
D: -
length: 13
V: TRBV5-4

CDR3: CASRPGQGLYEQYF
DNA: TGTGCCAGCAGGCCGGGACAGGGCCTCTACGAGCAGTACTTC
J: TRBJ2-7
size: -
D: TRBD1
length: 14
V: TRBV27

CDR3: CASSLDQSTEAFF
DNA: TGTGCCAGCAGCTTGGATCAGAGCACTGAAGCTTTCTTT
J: TRBJ1-1
size: -
D: -
length: 13
V: TRBV7-6

CDR3: CACRSGTDSYEQYF
DNA: TGTGCCTGCAGAAGCGGGACTGACTCCTACGAGCAGTACTTC
J: TRBJ2-7
size: -
D: TRBD2
length: 14
V: TRBV28

CDR3: CASSPTNRARYEQYF
DNA: TGTGCCAGCAGCCCAACAAACAGAGCCCGGTACGAGCAGTACTTC
J: TRBJ2-7
size: -
D: -
length: 15
V: TRBV11-2

CDR3: CASSLLRGTDTQYF
DNA: TGTGCCAGCAGTTTATTACGGGGCACAGATACGCAGTATTTT
J: TRBJ2-3
size: -
D: -
length: 14
V: TRBV28

CDR3: CASSQGAASSYNEQFF
DNA: TGCGCCAGCAGCCAAGGAGCGGCGAGCTCCTACAATGAGCAGTTCTTC
J: TRBJ2-1
size: -
D: -
length: 16
V: TRBV4-1

CDR3: CASGQGAGTDTQYF
DNA: TGTGCCAGCGGACAGGGGGCCGGCACAGATACGCAGTATTTT
J: TRBJ2-3
size: -
D: TRBD1
length: 14
V: TRBV2

CDR3: CASMPGQGTSEQYF
DNA: TGTGCCAGCATGCCGGGACAGGGGACTTCCGAGCAGTACTTC
J: TRBJ2-7
size: -
D: TRBD1
length: 14
V: TRBV2

CDR3: CASSPGTRSLEQYF
DNA: TGTGCCAGCAGCCCCGGGACTCGTTCGCTCGAGCAGTACTTC
J: TRBJ2-7
size: -
D: -
length: 14
V: TRBV7-9

CDR3: CASSLGTGNYEQYF
DNA: TGTGCCAGCAGCCTCGGGACAGGGAACTACGAGCAGTACTTC
J: TRBJ2-7
size: -
D: TRBD1
length: 14
V: TRBV27

CDR3: CASSRRGESGANVLTF
DNA: TGTGCCAGCAGCCGTCGGGGGGAATCTGGGGCCAACGTCCTGACTTTC
J: TRBJ2-6
size: once
D: TRBD2
length: 16
V: TRBV7-9

CDR3: CASSQTTQLRVRGYTF
DNA: TGCGCCAGCAGCCAAACGACACAGCTACGCGTTCGGGGCTACACCTTC
J: TRBJ1-2
size: once
D: -
length: 16
V: TRBV4-1

CDR3: CASSLGTALTGTSGRSSYNEQFF
DNA: TGTGCCAGCAGCCTTGGGACAGCACTCACCGGGACTAGCGGGAGGAGCTCCTACAATGAGCAGTTCTTC
J: TRBJ2-1
size: -
D: TRBD2
length: 23
V: TRBV9

CDR3: CASSGSGRDNEQFF
DNA: TGTGCCAGCAGTGGCAGCGGGAGGGACAATGAGCAGTTCTTC
J: TRBJ2-1
size: -
D: TRBD2
length: 14
V: TRBV6-5

CDR3: CASSLRRTNPLYEQYF
DNA: TGTGCCAGCAGCTTGAGACGGACCAACCCCCTCTACGAGCAGTACTTC
J: TRBJ2-7
size: -
D: -
length: 16
V: TRBV11-2

CDR3: CASSYTPQEQFF
DNA: TGTGCCAGCAGTTATACTCCCCAGGAGCAGTTCTTC
J: TRBJ2-1
size: -
D: -
length: 12
V: TRBV27

CDR3: CASLRGLDGYTF
DNA: TGTGCCAGCCTCAGGGGGCTGGATGGCTACACCTTC
J: TRBJ1-2
size: few
D: TRBD1
length: 12
V: TRBV2

CDR3: CASRTGFYEQYF
DNA: TGTGCCAGCAGGACAGGGTTTTACGAGCAGTACTTC
J: TRBJ2-7
size: -
D: TRBD1
length: 12
V: TRBV27

CDR3: CASSERDSSYEQYF
DNA: TGTGCCAGCAGTGAACGAGACTCCTCCTACGAGCAGTACTTC
J: TRBJ2-7
size: -
D: -
length: 14
V: TRBV2

CDR3: CASSSLGLAESTDTQYF
DNA: TGTGCCAGCAGCTCGCTTGGACTAGCGGAGAGCACAGATACGCAGTATTTT
J: TRBJ2-3
size: -
D: TRBD2
length: 17
V: TRBV7-2

CDR3: CASRPQDIAGVDTGELFF
DNA: TGTGCCAGCAGGCCACAGGATATAGCGGGAGTCGACACCGGGGAGCTGTTTTTT
J: TRBJ2-2
size: -
D: TRBD2
length: 18
V: TRBV25-1

CDR3: CASSLADTGGWDTIYF
DNA: TGTGCCAGCAGCTTAGCCGACACAGGGGGATGGGACACCATATATTTT
J: TRBJ1-3
size: -
D: TRBD1
length: 16
V: TRBV7-2

CDR3: CAGGCTEGPRDTEAFF
DNA: TGTGCCGGGGGGTGCACGGAGGGGCCCCGAGACACTGAAGCTTTCTTT
J: TRBJ1-1
size: -
D: -
length: 16
V: TRBV6-6

CDR3: CASSVGQGYGYTF
DNA: TGTGCCAGCAGCGTTGGACAGGGTTATGGCTACACCTTC
J: TRBJ1-2
size: few
D: TRBD1
length: 13
V: TRBV9

CDR3: CASGMTGGEDTQYF
DNA: TGTGCCAGCGGAATGACAGGGGGCGAAGATACGCAGTATTTT
J: TRBJ2-3
size: -
D: TRBD1
length: 14
V: TRBV27

CDR3: CASSSPAGGDNEQFF
DNA: TGTGCCAGCAGCTCTCCAGCGGGAGGGGACAATGAGCAGTTCTTC
J: TRBJ2-1
size: -
D: TRBD2
length: 15
V: TRBV5-4

CDR3: CASSEEGGGEQFF
DNA: TGTGCCAGCAGTGAGGAGGGGGGCGGTGAGCAGTTCTTC
J: TRBJ2-1
size: -
D: -
length: 13
V: TRBV2